This TCR beta chain was identified in a study of identical twins. There are a few counts of this clonotype. Its specificity is not known. The CDR3 runs 14 residues. The germline gives CDR1 MNHNS, CDR2 SASEGT. Unmatched junction bases numbered 5, after V lost 6 bases and J lost 2 bases. Each CDR3 protein is one row after TCRdb ran MiXCR on the 5' RACE reads. The table records approximately 630,000 distinct CDR3 sequences, 7.1% of them present only once. General observations from the study: Researchers reported excess low generation probability among twin-shared out-of-frame alpha sequences. Models underestimated TCR alpha sharing (out-of-frame) in monozygotic twins.

These same records also appear under a second study, on yellow fever vaccine responses in identical twins.

The sample comprised PBMCs. The chain couples TRBV6-1 to TRBJ2-5, with 8 nucleotides matching TRBD1. The TCR originated in a woman younger than 35 in good health. In DNA form, the CDR3 reads TGTGCCAGCAGACTGGGACAGGTACAAGAGACCCAGTACTTC. As protein: CASRLGQVQETQYF.